The rows below give T cell receptor beta chains drawn from one sample of a study of T cell responses to AZD1222 COVID-19 vaccine. Libraries were prepared by immunoSEQ multiplex PCR; TCRdb keeps only in-frame clonotypes and omits some of them. The repertoire holds more than 95,000 clones, about 90% seen once, with roughly 4.4% in the top ten. Sequencing used peripheral blood, obtained on day 0 of MenACWY control vaccination. These TCRs come from an adult in good health. The CDR3 runs from the conserved cysteine through the conserved F or W. D genes are given only for firm matches. For some rows the clone size is stated as once, few or many, or as a class when expanded; others skip it.

j_call clone_size v_call d_call cdr3_nt cdr3_aa
TRBJ2-7 few TRBV20-1 TRBD2 TGCAGTGGAGGCGGGAGCGACGAGCAGTACTTC CSGGGSDEQYF
TRBJ1-1 NA TRBV6-5 NA TGTGCCAGCAGTTACGAAGGTTCTTTGATCACTGAAGCTTTCTTT CASSYEGSLITEAFF
TRBJ2-3 NA TRBV7-2 NA TGTGCCAGCAGCGACCGTACGGGCACAGATACGCAGTATTTT CASSDRTGTDTQYF
TRBJ2-7 once TRBV7-9 NA TGTGCCAGCAGTAAGGAACTAGCTATTTCCGAGCAGTACTTC CASSKELAISEQYF
TRBJ2-3 NA TRBV6-2/TRBV6-3 TRBD2 TGTGCCAGCAGTTACGGGACTAGCGGTTTCTCAGATACGCAGTATTTT CASSYGTSGFSDTQYF
TRBJ1-2 NA TRBV28 NA TGTGCCAGCTCCGGGAGCTATGGCTACACCTTC CASSGSYGYTF
TRBJ1-4 NA TRBV4-2 NA TGTGCCAGCAGCCATTACGGTGACGGCGAAAAACTGTTTTTT CASSHYGDGEKLFF
TRBJ2-7 NA TRBV28 TRBD2 TGTGCCAGCAGTTTATTTGAAGGACTAGCCCGGAGGGGCTACGAGCAGTACTTC CASSLFEGLARRGYEQYF
TRBJ1-4 NA TRBV14 NA TGTGCCAGCAGTCCACAGGGAGGGGATGAAAAACTGTTTTTT CASSPQGGDEKLFF
TRBJ1-4 NA TRBV27 NA TGTGCCAGCAGTTTGGCGGTCGGGAATGACGAAAAACTGTTTTTT CASSLAVGNDEKLFF
TRBJ1-4 NA TRBV7-9 TRBD1 TGTGCCAGCAGCCCCCAGGGGGGTGAAAAACTGTTTTTT CASSPQGGEKLFF
TRBJ2-1 NA TRBV11-3 NA TGTGCCAGCAGCTTAGATAGTTACGGACAATACAATGAGCAGTTCTTC CASSLDSYGQYNEQFF
TRBJ2-3 NA TRBV7-6 TRBD1 TGTGCCAGCAGCTATTCATCCGGGACAGGGAACGTTGCGCAGTATTTT CASSYSSGTGNVAQYF
TRBJ1-6 NA TRBV12-3/TRBV12-4 NA TGTGCCAGCAGTTTAGTCAGTTCACCCCTCCACTTT CASSLVSSPLHF
TRBJ2-7 NA TRBV7-9 NA TGTGCCAGCAGCTTAGAGGGGGGCGTGGGCTACGAGCAGTACTTC CASSLEGGVGYEQYF
TRBJ2-3 NA TRBV10-3 TRBD2 TGTGCCACCAAACCGACTAGCGGGGGGGCCACCGATACGCAGTATTTT CATKPTSGGATDTQYF
TRBJ1-2 NA TRBV2 NA TGTGCCAGCAGTGAAGCGCCGGGGTTGACCTATGGCTACACCTTC CASSEAPGLTYGYTF
TRBJ2-3 once TRBV19 TRBD2 TGTGCCAGTAGTGTAGCGGGAACGGGCACAGATACGCAGTATTTT CASSVAGTGTDTQYF
TRBJ2-5 NA TRBV5-1 NA TGCGCCAGCAGCTTTGGGACCATACTGGGCGAGACCCAGTACTTC CASSFGTILGETQYF
TRBJ2-7 NA TRBV4-1 NA TGCGCCAGCAGCCAAGGGCTGGGGCGGGACAAAGACTCCTACGAGCAGTACTTC CASSQGLGRDKDSYEQYF
TRBJ2-5 NA TRBV7-8 TRBD2 TGTGCCAGCAGCTTAGCCCGGGAGGGCCAAGAGACCCAGTACTTC CASSLAREGQETQYF
TRBJ1-2 NA TRBV21-1 NA TGTGCCAGCAGCAACGGACAGGGAGTCGGCTACACCTTC CASSNGQGVGYTF
TRBJ2-5 NA TRBV18 NA TGTGCCAGCTCACCCGGGACTCCCCAAGAGACCCAGTACTTC CASSPGTPQETQYF
TRBJ2-2 NA TRBV18 NA TGTGCCAGCTCATCCACGAACACCGGGGAGCTGTTTTTT CASSSTNTGELFF
TRBJ1-4 NA TRBV5-1 TRBD1 TGCGCCAGCAGCTTGGCACCAGGGGGGCAAACTAATGAAAAACTGTTTTTT CASSLAPGGQTNEKLFF
TRBJ2-3 NA TRBV4-1 TRBD2 TGCGCCAGCAGCCCCCTGGCGGGGGAGAGGACGCAGTATTTT CASSPLAGERTQYF
TRBJ2-1 NA TRBV11-2 TRBD2 TGTGCCAGCAGTCTAGCGGTATACAATGAGCAGTTCTTC CASSLAVYNEQFF
TRBJ2-5 NA TRBV6-1 NA TGTGCCAGCAGTGAAGGGCAACCAAACTTCCAAGAGACCCAGTACTTC CASSEGQPNFQETQYF
TRBJ2-5 NA TRBV6-2/TRBV6-3 NA TGTGCCAGCAGTTACGGTGGGGGGGCTGGAGAGACCCAGTACTTC CASSYGGGAGETQYF
TRBJ2-7 NA TRBV10-3 NA TGTGCCATCAGTGAGGGGACCGGGAAATACGAGCAGTACTTC CAISEGTGKYEQYF
TRBJ1-2 NA TRBV5-1 NA TGCGCCAGCAGTTCGTTACAGGGAGCTAACTATGGCTACACCTTC CASSSLQGANYGYTF
TRBJ1-5 NA TRBV9 NA TGTGCCAGCAGCGTAGATGAAAATCAGCCCCAGCATTTT CASSVDENQPQHF
TRBJ2-3 NA TRBV12-3/TRBV12-4 NA TGTGCCAGCAGTTTTGGTAGCACAGATACGCAGTATTTT CASSFGSTDTQYF
TRBJ1-1 NA TRBV25-1 NA TGTGCCAGTCTCCGGGACGGGAGCATCATGAACACTGAAGCTTTCTTT CASLRDGSIMNTEAFF
TRBJ1-5 NA TRBV19 TRBD1 TGTGCCAGTAGCCCCGAGGACAGGGGGAGGGTAAATCAGCCCCAGCATTTT CASSPEDRGRVNQPQHF
TRBJ2-7 NA TRBV6-1 NA TGTGCCAGCAGTGAAGGTGGGGTCGGGGAGCAGTACTTC CASSEGGVGEQYF
TRBJ1-2 NA TRBV13 TRBD1 TGTGCCAGCAGCTACTCGGACCAGGTCAGGGGGTTATCTATGGGCTACACCTTC CASSYSDQVRGLSMGYTF
TRBJ1-3 once TRBV5-6 NA TGTGCCAGCAGCACTATGGAGAGGCCCTTCTCTGGAAACACCATATATTTT CASSTMERPFSGNTIYF
TRBJ1-1 once TRBV7-2 NA TGTGCCAGCAGCTTTACGGGAGGCAGGGTGAACACTGAAGCTTTCTTT CASSFTGGRVNTEAFF
TRBJ1-2 once TRBV29-1 NA TGCAGCGCTTTTGGGGGAAACTATGGCTACACCTTC CSAFGGNYGYTF
TRBJ2-3 NA TRBV6-5 NA TGTGCCAGCAGGCCGTCTAGCGCCAGCACAGATACGCAGTATTTT CASRPSSASTDTQYF
TRBJ1-1 NA TRBV7-9 NA TGTGCCAGCAGCCTGGACGGGGGGCGCTTTGGCACTGAAGCTTTCTTT CASSLDGGRFGTEAFF
TRBJ1-4 NA TRBV28 NA TGTGCCAGCAGTAACCGGGATACAAATGAAAAACTGTTTTTT CASSNRDTNEKLFF
TRBJ2-1 NA TRBV6-2/TRBV6-3 TRBD2 TGTGCCAGCAGTTACGGTACCGGGACTAGCGGGAGGAGGAGCAATGAGCAGTTCTTC CASSYGTGTSGRRSNEQFF
TRBJ1-1 few TRBV30 TRBD1 TGTGCCTGGAGTGTCGGGACAGGGTGGACTGAAGCTTTCTTT CAWSVGTGWTEAFF
TRBJ1-2 NA TRBV7-9 NA TGTGCCAGCAGCTTTGGGGGGCTCCAAGAAAACTATGGCTACACCTTC CASSFGGLQENYGYTF
TRBJ2-7 medium-sized TRBV7-9 TRBD1 TGTGCCAGCAGCTTAGGGGACAGGGTAGGCGAGCAGTACTTC CASSLGDRVGEQYF
TRBJ1-2 NA TRBV13 TRBD1 TGTGCCAGCAGCTCCCAAACAGGGGACTATGGCTACACCTTC CASSSQTGDYGYTF